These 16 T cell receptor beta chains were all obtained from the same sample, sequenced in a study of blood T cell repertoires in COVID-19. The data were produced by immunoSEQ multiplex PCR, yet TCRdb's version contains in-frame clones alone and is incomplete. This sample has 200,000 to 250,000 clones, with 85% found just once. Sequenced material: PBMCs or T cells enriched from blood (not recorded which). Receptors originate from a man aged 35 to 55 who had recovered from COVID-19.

The CDR3 spells CSAARETQYF. The CDR3 region has the DNA TGCAGTGCCGCGAGGGAGACCCAGTACTTC. The J gene is TRBJ2-5, the V gene TRBV20-1; D is unresolved. V lost 6 bases to trimming and J lost 5 bases, with 7 bases between them. Germline assignment: CDR1 DFQATT and CDR2 SNEGSKA (reference sequence). The CDR3 is 10 residues long.

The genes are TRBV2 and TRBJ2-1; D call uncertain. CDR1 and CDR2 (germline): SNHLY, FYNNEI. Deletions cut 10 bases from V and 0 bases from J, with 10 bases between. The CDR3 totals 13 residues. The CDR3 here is CATPHGSYNEQFF. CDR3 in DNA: TGTGCCACCCCCCACGGCTCCTACAATGAGCAGTTCTTC.

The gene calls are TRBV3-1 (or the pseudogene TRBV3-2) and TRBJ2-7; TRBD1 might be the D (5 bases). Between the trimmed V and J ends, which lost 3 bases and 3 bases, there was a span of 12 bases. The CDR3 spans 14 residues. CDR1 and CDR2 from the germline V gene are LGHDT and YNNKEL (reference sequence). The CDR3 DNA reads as TGTGCCAGCAGCCAGTCACAGGCCAACTACGAGCAGTACTTC. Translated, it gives CASSQSQANYEQYF.

CDR3 amino acids: CASSYWSLSYNSPLHF. The CDR3 region has the DNA TGTGCCAGCAGTTACTGGAGCCTCTCCTATAATTCACCCCTCCACTTT. This rearrangement joins TRBV6-5 to TRBJ1-6; no reliable D call. Per germline, CDR1 MNHEY and CDR2 SVGAGI. V lost 1 base to trimming and J lost 0 bases, with 7 bases between them. The CDR3 covers 16 residues.

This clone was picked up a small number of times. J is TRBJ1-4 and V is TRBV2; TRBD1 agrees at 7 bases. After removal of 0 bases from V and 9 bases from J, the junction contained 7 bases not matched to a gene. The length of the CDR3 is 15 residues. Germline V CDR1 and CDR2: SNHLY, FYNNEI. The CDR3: CASSEARQGEKKLFF. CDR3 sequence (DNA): TGTGCCAGCAGTGAAGCTCGACAGGGCGAGAAAAAACTGTTTTTT. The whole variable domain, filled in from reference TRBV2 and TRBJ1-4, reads EPEVTQTPSHQVTQMGQEVILRCVPISNHLYFYWYRQILGQKVEFLVSFYNNEISEKSEIFDDQFSVERPDGSNFTLKIRSTKLEDSAMYFCASSEARQGEKKLFFGSGTQLSVL.

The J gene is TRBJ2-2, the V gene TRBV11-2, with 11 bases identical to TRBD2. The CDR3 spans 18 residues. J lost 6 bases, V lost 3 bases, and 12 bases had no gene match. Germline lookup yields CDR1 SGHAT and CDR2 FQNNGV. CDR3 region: CASSFGLIAGGLAGELFF. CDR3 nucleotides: TGTGCCAGCAGCTTTGGCTTGATAGCGGGAGGGCTAGCCGGGGAGCTGTTTTTT.

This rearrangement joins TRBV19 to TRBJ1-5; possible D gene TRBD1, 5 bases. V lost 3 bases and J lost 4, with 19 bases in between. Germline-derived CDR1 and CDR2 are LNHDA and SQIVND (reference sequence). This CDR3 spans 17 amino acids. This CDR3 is CASSIDGAESRNQPQHF. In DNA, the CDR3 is TGTGCCAGTAGTATCGATGGGGCAGAGAGTAGGAATCAGCCCCAGCATTTT.

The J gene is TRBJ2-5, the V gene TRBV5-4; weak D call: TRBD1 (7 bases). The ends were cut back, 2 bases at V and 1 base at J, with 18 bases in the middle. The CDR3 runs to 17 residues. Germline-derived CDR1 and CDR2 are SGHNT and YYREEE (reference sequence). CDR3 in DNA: TGTGCCAGCAGCTTACACAGGGGATGGAGGGCCCAAGAGACCCAGTACTTC. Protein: CASSLHRGWRAQETQYF.

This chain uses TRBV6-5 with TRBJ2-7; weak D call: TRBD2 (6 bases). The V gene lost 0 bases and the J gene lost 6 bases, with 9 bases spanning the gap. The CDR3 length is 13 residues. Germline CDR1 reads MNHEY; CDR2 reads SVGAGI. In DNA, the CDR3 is TGTGCCAGCAGTTACTCGAAGGGACTCGAGCAGTACTTC. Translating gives CASSYSKGLEQYF.

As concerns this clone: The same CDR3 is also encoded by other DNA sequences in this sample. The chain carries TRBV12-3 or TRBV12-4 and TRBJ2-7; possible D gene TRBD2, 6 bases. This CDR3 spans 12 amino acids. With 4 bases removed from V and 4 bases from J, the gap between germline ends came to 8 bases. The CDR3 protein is CASSSGLYEQYF. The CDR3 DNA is TGTGCCAGCAGTTCGGGACTGTACGAGCAGTACTTC.

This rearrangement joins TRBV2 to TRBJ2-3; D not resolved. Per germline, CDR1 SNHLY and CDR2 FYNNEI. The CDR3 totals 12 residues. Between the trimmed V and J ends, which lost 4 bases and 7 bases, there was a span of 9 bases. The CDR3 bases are TGTGCCAGCAGTGCCGCTGAGTATACGCAGTATTTT. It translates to CASSAAEYTQYF.

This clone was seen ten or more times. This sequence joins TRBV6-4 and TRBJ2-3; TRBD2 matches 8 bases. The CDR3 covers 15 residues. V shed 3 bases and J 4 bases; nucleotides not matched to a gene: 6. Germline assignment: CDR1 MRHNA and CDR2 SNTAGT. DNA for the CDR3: TGTGCCAGCAGTGAAGGGACTAGAGACTCAGATACGCAGTATTTT. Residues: CASSEGTRDSDTQYF.

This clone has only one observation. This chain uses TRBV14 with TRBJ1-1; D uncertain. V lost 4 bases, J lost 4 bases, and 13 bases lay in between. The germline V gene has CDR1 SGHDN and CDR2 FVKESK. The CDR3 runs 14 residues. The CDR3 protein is CASSPDTFGTEAFF. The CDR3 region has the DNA TGTGCCAGCAGCCCCGACACTTTTGGCACTGAAGCTTTCTTT.

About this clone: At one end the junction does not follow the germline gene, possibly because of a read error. The CDR3 DNA sequence: TGTGCCAGCAGCGTAACAGGGGGCGAGGTCGGGGAGCTGTTTTTT. Translated: CASSVTGGEVGELFF. The chain is built from TRBV7-3 and TRBJ2-2; 9 nucleotides match TRBD1. Looked up from germline, CDR1 is SGHTA and CDR2 is FQGTGA. This CDR3 has 15 residues.

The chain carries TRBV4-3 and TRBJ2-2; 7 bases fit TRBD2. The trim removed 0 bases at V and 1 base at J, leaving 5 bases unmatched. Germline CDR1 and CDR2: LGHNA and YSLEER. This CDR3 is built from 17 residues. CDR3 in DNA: TGCGCCAGCAGCCAAGATAAGCTAGCGGAGAACACCGGGGAGCTGTTTTTT. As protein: CASSQDKLAENTGELFF.

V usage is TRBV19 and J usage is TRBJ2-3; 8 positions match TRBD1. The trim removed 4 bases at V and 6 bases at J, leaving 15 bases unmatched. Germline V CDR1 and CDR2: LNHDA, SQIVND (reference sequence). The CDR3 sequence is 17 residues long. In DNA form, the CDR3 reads TGTGCCAGTAGTAAAAGGCCGGGACAGGTTGGTCCGGATACGCAGTATTTT. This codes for CASSKRPGQVGPDTQYF.